A single sample is the source of the 19 T cell receptor beta chains below, sequenced in a study of cytomegalovirus exposure and HLA in healthy donors. PCR amplification relied on 60 Vbeta primers (plus 13 Jbeta primers). Here immunoSEQ multiplex PCR was the method, and the copy in TCRdb shows in-frame clones only, minus some. There are 150,000 to 200,000 clones in the sample; around 80% occur only once, and around 1.4% lies in the top ten. The sequenced material came from PBMCs. The receptors shown here come from a girl aged 5 to 17 in good health and CMV-seropositive.

This clone was seen more than once but under ten times. The chain carries TRBV18 and TRBJ2-3; unclear D gene. Germline V gives CDR1 KGHSH, CDR2 LQKENI. V gave up 3 bases and J gave up 4 bases, with 5 bases separating them. CDR3 length equals 12 residues. In nucleotides, the CDR3 is TGTGCCAGCTCACCCCCTTCAGATACGCAGTATTTT. Translation gives CASSPPSDTQYF.

The chain is built from TRBV13 and TRBJ1-1, with 7 bases aligning to TRBD1. The junction had 6 bases not matched to a gene; V was cut back by 3 bases and J by 8 bases. Germline assignment: CDR1 PRHDT and CDR2 FYEKMQ (reference sequence). CDR3 length equals 13 residues. CDR3 amino acids: CASSFDREAEAFF. DNA of the CDR3: TGTGCCAGCAGCTTCGACAGGGAGGCGGAAGCTTTCTTT.

The table lists this clone with a few counts. J is TRBJ2-5 and V is TRBV5-1; 11 bases match TRBD1. V lost 4 bases to trimming and J lost 1 base; unmatched junction nucleotides: 6. CDR3 length equals 16 residues. CDR1 is SGHRS and CDR2 is YFSETQ in the germline V gene. CDR3 in DNA: TGCGCCAGCAGCGCCGCCGGGACAGGGGGCCAAGAGACCCAGTACTTC. Its protein is CASSAAGTGGQETQYF.

This clone was picked up a small number of times. The genes are TRBV29-1 and TRBJ1-3; D is ambiguous. V gave up 5 bases and J gave up 4 bases, with 6 bases separating them. The CDR3 loop spans 11 amino acids. Looked up from germline, CDR1 is SQVTM and CDR2 is ANQGSEA. The CDR3 loop is CSVLQGNTIYF. CDR3 nucleotide sequence: TGCAGCGTTCTTCAGGGAAACACCATATATTTT. Based on the CDR3 plus reference TRBV29-1 and TRBJ1-3, the full variable domain is SAVISQKPSRDICQRGTSLTIQCQVDSQVTMMFWYRQQPGQSLTLIATANQGSEATYESGFVIDKFPISRPNLTFSTLTVSNMSPEDSSIYLCSVLQGNTIYFGEGSWLTVV.

This clone appeared a few times. The chain combines TRBV30 with TRBJ1-1; no clear D. V gave up 1 base and J gave up 5 bases, with 11 bases separating them. The V gene's germline CDR1 is GTSNPN and CDR2 SVGIG (reference sequence). The CDR3 runs to 13 residues. In DNA form, the CDR3 reads TGTGCCTGGAGTGGGGAGGGTTGGACTGAAGCTTTCTTT. Its protein is CAWSGEGWTEAFF.

CDR3 region: CASSFPEGGVDGYTF. Written as DNA, the CDR3 is TGTGCCAGCAGTTTCCCGGAGGGCGGTGTGGATGGCTACACCTTC. This rearrangement joins TRBV6-5 to TRBJ1-2; D ambiguous. V gave up 4 bases and J gave up 6 bases, with 18 bases separating them. Germline V CDR1 and CDR2: MNHEY, SVGAGI. This CDR3 comprises 15 residues.

The V gene is TRBV7-8, the J gene TRBJ2-2; 9 bases align to TRBD2. The CDR3 consists of 17 residues. The germline V gene has CDR1 SGHVS and CDR2 FQNEAQ. J gave up 5 bases and V 2 bases, and 9 bases lay outside the gene matches. CDR3 sequence reads: CASSLMVSGRRTGELFF. In nucleotides, the CDR3 is TGTGCCAGCAGCTTAATGGTCAGCGGGAGGCGAACCGGGGAGCTGTTTTTT.

The chain uses TRBV14 and TRBJ2-3; 10 nucleotides agree with TRBD2. The CDR3 extends over 22 amino acids. Germline CDR1 and CDR2: SGHDN and FVKESK. Unmatched junction bases numbered 20, after V lost 1 base and J lost 1 base. In DNA form, the CDR3 reads TGTGCCAGCAGCCAAGTCCGGGGGACTAGCGCTCCTCGGATCCACGGCACAGATACGCAGTATTTT. Its translation is CASSQVRGTSAPRIHGTDTQYF.

CDR3 in amino acids: CAISELAGTYEQYF. Here the CDR3 DNA reads TGTGCCATCAGTGAACTAGCGGGAACCTACGAGCAGTACTTC. The chain recombines TRBV10-3 with TRBJ2-7; 10 positions match TRBD2. Germline V gives CDR1 ENHRY, CDR2 SYGVKD. The V segment lost 3 bases and the J segment 2 bases; nucleotides outside the gene matches: 1. The CDR3 length is 14 residues.

This clone came up once. This sequence joins TRBV21-1 and TRBJ2-3; the table's TRBD1 call for D was not verified on the DNA. TRBV21-1 is described as a pseudogene. The CDR3 consists of 22 residues. CDR3 nucleotides: TGTGCCAGCAGCAAGAAGGGGGTATTCGGGGACAGGGAGGAGGGACGCACAGATACGCAGTATTTT. Protein sequence: CASSKKGVFGDREEGRTDTQYF.

The DNA for the CDR3 is TGTGCCAGCAGTGAAGAGGGGCAGGCAAATCAGCCCCAGCATTTT. Translation gives CASSEEGQANQPQHF. The V gene is TRBV6-1, the J gene TRBJ1-5; perhaps TRBD1 as D (5 bases). The germline V gene encodes CDR1 MNHNS and CDR2 SASEGT. Trimming took 1 base from V and 4 from J, leaving 11 bases between them. The CDR3 covers 15 residues.

The chain combines TRBV4-3 with TRBJ2-7; 13 bases are shared with TRBD2. The CDR3 sequence is 15 residues long. In germline, CDR1 is LGHNA, CDR2 YSLEER. V gave up 1 base and J gave up 6 bases; unmatched junction bases: 3. The CDR3 DNA is TGCGCCAGCAGCCAAGGGACTAGCGGGAGCCTCGAGCAGTACTTC. Translation: CASSQGTSGSLEQYF.

The chain recombines TRBV4-2 with TRBJ1-1; D might be TRBD1 (6 bases). The CDR3 contains 15 residues. Trimming took off 6 bases at V and 1 base at J, with 15 bases between the two ends. Germline V gives CDR1 LGHNA, CDR2 YNFKEQ. CDR3 in amino acids: CASSPIEGENTEAFF. The CDR3 DNA sequence: TGTGCCAGCAGTCCAATCGAGGGGGAGAACACTGAAGCTTTCTTT.

V and J are TRBV11-2 and TRBJ2-3; TRBD2 might be the D (6 bases). V lost 5 bases and J 1 base, leaving 16 bases between the germline ends. Germline V CDR1 and CDR2: SGHAT, FQNNGV. This CDR3 is built from 16 residues. For the CDR3, the DNA is TGTGCCAGCAGCAGGACCGGGACTCGCGGCACAGATACGCAGTATTTT. Its translation: CASSRTGTRGTDTQYF.

The chain combines TRBV27 with TRBJ2-7; TRBD2 matches at 7 bases. Unmatched junction bases numbered 6, after V lost 3 bases and J lost 1 base. The CDR3 consists of 15 residues. In germline, CDR1 is MNHEY, CDR2 SMNVEV (reference sequence). The CDR3, as DNA: TGTGCCAGCAGTTTTCAGGGAGGGACTTCCTACGAGCAGTACTTC. It encodes CASSFQGGTSYEQYF.

The chain joins TRBV7-6 to TRBJ1-1; D is ambiguous. Per the germline V gene, CDR1 is SGHVS and CDR2 is FNYEAQ. Trimming left V 2 bases short and J 5 bases short, with 9 bases between. The CDR3 has 13 residues. The CDR3 region has the DNA TGTGCCAGCAGCTTAATCCGGGAGACTGAAGCTTTCTTT. This encodes CASSLIRETEAFF. The variable domain in full, with the rest retrieved from reference TRBV7-6 and TRBJ1-1, is GAGVSQSPRYKVTKRGQDVALRCDPISGHVSLYWYRQALGQGPEFLTYFNYEAQQDKSGLPNDRFSAERPEGSISTLTIQRTEQRDSAMYRCASSLIRETEAFFGQGTRLTVV.

In this sample, this clone turned up once. The chain joins TRBV10-1 to TRBJ2-1; TRBD2 is a possible D gene (6 bases). Germline CDR1 WNHNN, CDR2 SYGVQD (reference sequence). The CDR3 sequence is 14 residues long. The germline V and J ends were trimmed by 3 bases and 7 bases, with 13 bases remaining between them. CDR3: CASSEPEEGNEQFF. The CDR3 DNA sequence: TGCGCCAGCAGTGAACCAGAGGAGGGTAATGAGCAGTTCTTC.

The chain is built from TRBV6-1 and TRBJ2-2, with D tentatively TRBD1 (5 bases). Germline values: CDR1 MNHNS, CDR2 SASEGT. CDR3 length: 16 residues. Trimming stripped 5 bases from V and 0 bases from J, with 13 bases between. The CDR3 loop is CASSKGASANTGELFF. The CDR3 nucleotides read TGTGCCAGCAGTAAAGGGGCATCAGCGAACACCGGGGAGCTGTTTTTT.

The chain recombines TRBV18 with TRBJ1-4; a possible D gene is TRBD1 (5 bases). Germline loops: CDR1 KGHSH, CDR2 LQKENI. V shed 6 bases and J shed 13 bases, with 18 bases lying between them. The CDR3 runs 13 residues. In DNA form, the CDR3 reads TGTGCCAGCTCGGAGGGACCCCACAGGAGACTGTTTTTT. Protein product: CASSEGPHRRLFF.